Sequencing of this T cell receptor beta chain was carried out in a study of T cell responses to AZD1222 COVID-19 vaccine. On this clone itself: Its antigen is undetermined.

Losses at the gene ends were 3 bases for V and 4 bases for J; bases not matched to a gene: 4. The CDR3 is 14 amino acids. Per germline, CDR1 SGHTA and CDR2 FQGNSA. Overall study findings and caveats: Baseline antibody screening turned up just a handful of seropositive AZD1222 recipients.

Profiled with immunoSEQ multiplex PCR; TCRdb holds only in-frame clones, not every one. The sample has 100,000 to 150,000 clones, about 88% seen once. The chain uses TRBV7-2 and TRBJ1-1; TRBD1 aligns across 8 bases. The TCR sequence derives from an adult in good health. The sample was peripheral blood, taken on day 0 of AZD1222 vaccination. The CDR3 region is CASSFQGAGTEAFF. CDR3 DNA: TGTGCCAGCAGCTTCCAGGGGGCGGGCACTGAAGCTTTCTTT.